The clone carrying this TCR beta chain was seen ten or more times. The germline V gene has CDR1 PRHDT and CDR2 FYEKMQ (reference sequence). The CDR3 contains 16 residues. The V end lost 7 bases, the J end lost 2 bases, and 19 bases lay between the germline ends. This record comes from a study of molecular identifiers for immune sequencing clone quantification. Overall study: Replicate experiments took RNA from around 20,000 or 100,000 naive CD8 cells, divided it five ways and sequenced four.

TCRdb redid the calling of the PCR reads with MiXCR, one entry per CDR3 protein. The sample lists 75,000 to 100,000 distinct CDR3 sequences, around 20% seen once, with around 0.8% in the top ten. Source material: naive CD8+ T cells from blood, with Jurkat cell RNA spiked in. This sample's subset: FACS-sorted CD8+CD4-CCR7+CD45RA+ naive T cells. This TCR was recovered from a human donor in good health. Some libraries in this study had Jurkat cell RNA spiked in. The chain combines TRBV13 with TRBJ2-3; no clear D gene. CDR3 amino acids: CASTDGLGSDTDTQYF. The CDR3 region has the DNA TGTGCCAGCACAGACGGGTTGGGGTCTGACACAGATACGCAGTATTTT.